Following are 25 T cell receptor beta chains from one sample sequenced in a study of blood T cell repertoires in COVID-19 (dated by TCRdb to the early 2020s). Library method: the immunoSEQ multiplex PCR assay. TCRdb holds this immuneACCESS table with in-frame rearrangements only. Some clones are missing; in checked studies, unresolved V genes explain under half, and the rest has no known cause. The sample profile shows about 160,000 clones; around 87% of them were found once. The ten largest clones represent around 0.6% of the sample. The sequenced sample was peripheral blood. These receptors came from a man aged 55 to 70 with COVID-19, enrolled during active disease.

This clone has only a few counts. The V and J genes are TRBV7-2 and TRBJ1-5; weak D call: TRBD1 (6 bases). Per the germline V gene, CDR1 is SGHTA and CDR2 is FQGNSA. V lost 5 bases and J lost 0, with 8 bases in between. This CDR3 comprises 14 residues. Here the CDR3 DNA reads TGTGCCAGCAGCCAGGGGTTTAGCAATCAGCCCCAGCATTTT. As protein: CASSQGFSNQPQHF.

The chain has TRBV19 and TRBJ1-2; the D gene is possibly TRBD1 (6 bases). Trimming removed 6 bases at V and 7 bases at J, with 12 bases between. The CDR3 has 12 residues. Germline V gene sequence: CDR1 LNHDA, CDR2 SQIVND (reference sequence). The CDR3 sequence is CASSTGTSGYTF. The CDR3 DNA reads as TGTGCCAGTAGCACAGGGACGAGTGGCTACACCTTC.

The chain carries TRBV10-3 and TRBJ1-2; 10 bases fit TRBD1. The CDR3 is made up of 13 amino acids. The germline V gene encodes CDR1 ENHRY and CDR2 SYGVKD. Germline trimming cut 5 bases from V and 6 bases from J; bases unmatched to any gene: 3. CDR3: CAISSTGGDGYTF. The CDR3 region has the DNA TGTGCCATCAGTTCGACAGGGGGCGATGGCTACACCTTC.

This chain links TRBV27 with TRBJ1-1; D is uncertain. The V gene lost 2 bases and the J gene lost 1 base, with 11 bases spanning the gap. The CDR3 sequence is 15 residues long. Per the germline V gene, CDR1 is MNHEY and CDR2 is SMNVEV (reference sequence). The CDR3 spells CASSLSRLGNTEAFF. The CDR3 DNA reads TGTGCCAGCAGTTTAAGCCGTCTTGGGAACACTGAAGCTTTCTTT.

The J gene is TRBJ1-2, the V gene TRBV28; 12 bases map to TRBD1. In germline, CDR1 is MDHEN, CDR2 SYDVKM. There are 15 residues in the CDR3. Trimming removed 2 bases from V and 8 bases from J; junction bases left unmatched: 6. Here the CDR3 reads CASSLEGTGGRGYTF. CDR3 DNA sequence: TGTGCCAGCAGTTTAGAGGGGACAGGGGGCCGCGGCTACACCTTC.

CDR3 nucleotide sequence: TGTGCCACCAGTGATTCCCGGAAGACACAAGAGACCCAGTACTTC. This translates into CATSDSRKTQETQYF. The chain carries TRBV24-1 and TRBJ2-5; D is uncertain. The CDR3 is 15 amino acids. Between the trimmed V and J ends, which lost 2 bases and 2 bases, there was a span of 11 bases. The germline V gene encodes CDR1 KGHDR and CDR2 SFDVKD.

V gene TRBV27 combines with J gene TRBJ2-7; D perhaps matches TRBD1 (6 bases). The V and J ends lost 5 bases and 0 bases respectively, with 11 bases between them. This CDR3 is 14 amino acids long. Per the germline V gene, CDR1 is MNHEY and CDR2 is SMNVEV (reference sequence). The CDR3 DNA follows: TGTGCCAGCAGTCCCCAGGGGAGCTCCTACGAGCAGTACTTC. Protein: CASSPQGSSYEQYF.

This clone showed up just once. At one end the junction does not follow the germline gene, possibly because of a read error. The chain is built from TRBV11-3 and TRBJ2-7; 9 bases fit TRBD1. CDR3 length: 13 amino acids. Germline CDR1 SGHNT, CDR2 YENEEA. The CDR3 sequence: CASSYVRTGEVAF. Written as DNA, the CDR3 is TGTGCCAGCAGCTACGTAAGGACAGGGGAGGTAGCATTC.

This chain uses TRBV15 with TRBJ1-4; a possible D gene is TRBD1 (6 bases). The CDR3 extends over 17 amino acids. Germline loops: CDR1 LNHNV, CDR2 YYDKDF (reference sequence). The ends were cut back, 4 bases at V and 3 bases at J, with 18 bases in the middle. The DNA of the CDR3 is TGTGCCACCAGCACCCCAGGTAAAGGGGGAGCTAATGAAAAACTGTTTTTT. This codes for CATSTPGKGGANEKLFF.

This clone has just one count. This rearrangement joins TRBV6-2 or TRBV6-3 to TRBJ1-2; D is undetermined. The CDR3 has 13 amino acids. Trimming removed 2 bases at V and 8 bases at J, with 12 bases between. Germline V gene sequence: CDR1 MNHEY, CDR2 SVGEGT. The CDR3 spells CASSYPLGGGYTF. In DNA, the CDR3 is TGTGCCAGCAGTTACCCCCTGGGAGGGGGCTACACCTTC.

This clone was seen a single time. V and J are TRBV5-6 and TRBJ2-7; TRBD1 matches 10 bases. Germline V gene data show CDR1 as SGHDT and CDR2 as YYEEEE. CDR3 size: 16 residues. The V gene end was trimmed by 3 bases and the J gene end by 2 bases; junction bases not matched to a gene: 8. As DNA, the CDR3 is TGTGCCAGCAGCTGGGGCTCGGGGACAGGGGCCTACGAGCAGTACTTC. Translation: CASSWGSGTGAYEQYF.

The chain carries TRBV18 and TRBJ2-1, with a weak D call TRBD1 (5 bases). V was trimmed by 2 bases and J by 6 bases, leaving 14 bases between them. The germline CDR1 and CDR2 sequences are KGHSH and LQKENI. This CDR3 has 15 residues. CDR3 residues: CASSPTRQGPNEQFF. Written as DNA, the CDR3 is TGTGCCAGCTCACCAACACGCCAGGGCCCCAATGAGCAGTTCTTC. Full variable domain (outside the CDR3, taken from reference TRBV18 and TRBJ2-1): NAGVMQNPRHLVRRRGQEARLRCSPMKGHSHVYWYRQLPEEGLKFMVYLQKENIIDESGMPKERFSAEFPKEGPSILRIQQVVRGDSAAYFCASSPTRQGPNEQFFGPGTRLTVL.

The chain links TRBV19 to TRBJ2-7; tentatively, D is TRBD2 (6 bases). The V and J ends lost 4 bases and 3 bases respectively, with 13 bases between them. The CDR3 has 14 residues. Germline V CDR1 and CDR2: LNHDA, SQIVND (reference sequence). The CDR3 reads CASSTQAGYYEQYF. As DNA, the CDR3 is TGTGCCAGTAGTACTCAAGCGGGTTACTACGAGCAGTACTTC.

This clone was counted only a few times. The chain couples TRBV14 to TRBJ1-1, with D possibly matching TRBD1 (6 bases). Germline V gives CDR1 SGHDN, CDR2 FVKESK. Trimming took 5 bases from V and 3 from J, leaving 13 bases between them. This CDR3 is 14 amino acids long. The CDR3, as DNA: TGTGCCAGCAGCAACACACAGGGTTACACTGAAGCTTTCTTT. Translating it yields CASSNTQGYTEAFF.

V and J are TRBV6-5 and TRBJ2-7; TRBD1 might be the D (6 bases). The CDR3 spans 14 residues. V was trimmed by 7 bases and J by 6 bases, leaving 19 bases between them. Germline assignment: CDR1 MNHEY and CDR2 SVGAGI. CDR3 in amino acids: CASIPLGTRPEQYF. DNA for the CDR3: TGTGCCAGCATCCCTCTCGGGACAAGACCCGAGCAGTACTTC.

This chain joins TRBV7-2 and TRBJ1-2; D gene unclear. V lost 4 bases and J lost 4, with 16 bases in between. Germline loops: CDR1 SGHTA, CDR2 FQGNSA. There are 15 residues in the CDR3. The CDR3 DNA is TGTGCCAGCAGCTCCCGCCCCCCAGGTCTCTATGGCTACACCTTC. Its translation: CASSSRPPGLYGYTF.

The V gene is TRBV18, the J gene TRBJ1-6; D is ambiguous. Trimming removed 3 bases at V and 7 bases at J, with 16 bases between. The CDR3 has 16 amino acids. Germline CDR1 and CDR2: KGHSH and LQKENI. The CDR3 loop is CASSPPGSNPNSPLHF. DNA for the CDR3: TGTGCCAGCTCACCCCCCGGGTCCAACCCGAATTCACCCCTCCACTTT. Using reference TRBV18 and TRBJ1-6 for the parts outside the CDR3, the full variable domain is NAGVMQNPRHLVRRRGQEARLRCSPMKGHSHVYWYRQLPEEGLKFMVYLQKENIIDESGMPKERFSAEFPKEGPSILRIQQVVRGDSAAYFCASSPPGSNPNSPLHFGNGTRLTVT.

This chain links TRBV2 with TRBJ2-7, with TRBD1 matching over 8 bases. V lost 6 bases, J lost 3 bases, and 7 bases stayed unmatched. The CDR3 is 14 amino acids. In germline, CDR1 is SNHLY, CDR2 FYNNEI. The chain's CDR3 is CASRRDRTHYEQYF. The CDR3 region has the DNA TGTGCCAGCAGAAGGGACAGGACTCACTACGAGCAGTACTTC.

This chain joins TRBV19 and TRBJ1-5, with a possible D match to TRBD1 (6 bases). Germline loops: CDR1 LNHDA, CDR2 SQIVND (reference sequence). Trimming cost V 6 bases and J 6 bases, with 9 bases left between them. The CDR3 has 12 residues. The CDR3: CASRIQGQPQHF. Here the CDR3 DNA reads TGTGCCAGTAGGATACAGGGTCAGCCCCAGCATTTT.

This chain uses TRBV19 with TRBJ1-1; D perhaps matches TRBD1 (6 bases). The germline V gene has CDR1 LNHDA and CDR2 SQIVND (reference sequence). Trimming took 7 bases from V and 3 from J, leaving 12 bases between them. The CDR3 is 13 residues long. The CDR3 sequence is CASTRTEYTEAFF. In DNA, the CDR3 is TGTGCCAGTACACGGACAGAGTACACTGAAGCTTTCTTT. Variable domain in full (rest from reference TRBV19 and TRBJ1-1): DGGITQSPKYLFRKEGQNVTLSCEQNLNHDAMYWYRQDPGQGLRLIYYSQIVNDFQKGDIAEGYSVSREKKESFPLTVTSAQKNPTAFYLCASTRTEYTEAFFGQGTRLTVV.

The V call is TRBV6-6, the J call TRBJ2-7; perhaps TRBD1 as D (6 bases). CDR1 and CDR2 (germline): MNHNY, SVGAGI (reference sequence). Trimming stripped 5 bases from V and 3 bases from J, with 14 bases between. The CDR3 is 14 amino acids. The CDR3, as DNA: TGTGCCAGCAGTAACGAACAGGGTAACTACGAGCAGTACTTC. It translates to CASSNEQGNYEQYF.

This clone was counted at least ten times. This chain connects TRBV4-3 to TRBJ2-7, with TRBD1 identical over 9 bases. Germline values: CDR1 LGHNA, CDR2 YSLEER. The trim removed 3 bases at V and 1 base at J, leaving 4 bases unmatched. The CDR3 length is 15 residues. CDR3 DNA sequence: TGCGCCAGCAGCCAGGATGGACAGGGGTCCTACGAGCAGTACTTC. Protein: CASSQDGQGSYEQYF.

The chain couples TRBV14 to TRBJ2-2; TRBD1 is a possible D gene (5 bases). CDR3 length: 18 amino acids. Per the germline V gene, CDR1 is SGHDN and CDR2 is FVKESK. With 0 bases removed from V and 6 bases from J, the gap between germline ends came to 20 bases. The CDR3 is CASSQDLRGAVFAGELFF. In DNA form, the CDR3 reads TGTGCCAGCAGCCAAGATCTTAGGGGTGCGGTATTCGCCGGGGAGCTGTTTTTT.

J is TRBJ1-4 and V is TRBV7-8; 7 bases line up with TRBD1. V dropped 5 bases and J dropped 4; count of bases not matched to a gene: 7. Germline-derived CDR1 and CDR2 are SGHVS and FQNEAQ. CDR3 size: 15 residues. In DNA, the CDR3 is TGTGCCAGCAGCCGAGGGGACAGCTATAATGAAAAACTGTTTTTT. Translation gives CASSRGDSYNEKLFF.

This sequence joins TRBV4-1 and TRBJ2-5, with 10 bases fitting TRBD2. The CDR3 is 15 amino acids. The germline V gene has CDR1 MGHRA and CDR2 YSYEKL. Germline trimming cut 4 bases from V and 2 bases from J; bases unmatched to any gene: 4. In DNA, the CDR3 is TGCGCCAGCAGCCTTCGGACTAGCGGACAAGAGACCCAGTACTTC. Its translation is CASSLRTSGQETQYF.